The next 13 T cell receptor beta chains were all read from a single sample in a study of blood T cell repertoires in COVID-19. Clones were sequenced by immunoSEQ multiplex PCR, and TCRdb holds only the in-frame ones, with some missing. The data contain approximately 280,000 clones, 75% to 90% of them singletons. Sequencing input: peripheral blood. The receptors derive from a man aged 50 or older with acute or convalescent COVID-19.

The genes are TRBV11-3 and TRBJ2-7; a weak D match, TRBD2 (6 bases). Between the trimmed V and J ends, which lost 5 bases and 2 bases, there was a span of 16 bases. The germline V gene has CDR1 SGHNT and CDR2 YENEEA. The CDR3 covers 15 residues. This CDR3 reads CASSLGTGTPYEQYF. The DNA of the CDR3 is TGTGCCAGCAGCCTTGGGACCGGGACTCCCTACGAGCAGTACTTC. The whole variable domain, filled in from reference TRBV11-3 and TRBJ2-7, reads EAGVVQSPRYKIIEKKQPVAFWCNPISGHNTLYWYLQNLGQGPELLIRYENEEAVDDSQLPKDRFSAERLKGVDSTLKIQPAELGDSAVYLCASSLGTGTPYEQYFGPGTRLTVT.

This chain links TRBV5-1 with TRBJ2-1; maybe TRBD2 (5 bases). The CDR3 totals 17 residues. The V gene lost 1 base and the J gene lost 0 bases, with 14 bases spanning the gap. Germline CDR1 and CDR2: SGHRS and YFSETQ. The CDR3 coding sequence is TGCGCCAGCAGCTTGTACTTGACTGGGAGCTCCTACAATGAGCAGTTCTTC. This translates into CASSLYLTGSSYNEQFF.

The V gene is TRBV30, the J gene TRBJ1-1; TRBD1 matches 8 bases. In germline, CDR1 is GTSNPN, CDR2 SVGIG (reference sequence). The CDR3 contains 14 residues. With 1 base clipped from V and 6 bases from J, the junction kept 7 bases outside the gene matches. CDR3 bases: TGTGCCTGGAGTGGACAGGGGACTGGAGCTGAAGCTTTCTTT. Translated: CAWSGQGTGAEAFF.

The chain has TRBV2 and TRBJ1-1, with D possibly matching TRBD1 (5 bases). Trimming cost V 1 base and J 6 bases, with 6 bases left between them. The V gene's germline CDR1 is SNHLY and CDR2 FYNNEI. There are 12 residues in the CDR3. Written as DNA, the CDR3 is TGTGCCAGCAGTGAAGGACAGCCTGAAGCTTTCTTT. Its translation: CASSEGQPEAFF.

The chain links TRBV27 to TRBJ1-1; D gene uncertain. Germline CDR1 MNHEY, CDR2 SMNVEV (reference sequence). CDR3 length equals 13 residues. The V and J ends lost 7 bases and 2 bases respectively, with 11 bases between them. CDR3 region: CASIGVLNTEAFF. CDR3 DNA sequence: TGTGCCAGCATAGGAGTTCTCAACACTGAAGCTTTCTTT.

This clone was found a few times. The CDR3 region is CASSVDLDTQYF. CDR3 in DNA: TGTGCCAGCAGCGTAGATCTGGATACGCAGTATTTT. This chain connects TRBV9 to TRBJ2-3; D is unclear. The germline gives CDR1 SGDLS, CDR2 YYNGEE. V gave up 0 bases and J gave up 6 bases, with 5 bases separating them. The CDR3 contains 12 residues. Drawing the rest from reference TRBV9 and TRBJ2-3, the complete variable domain is DSGVTQTPKHLITATGQRVTLRCSPRSGDLSVYWYQQSLDQGLQFLIQYYNGEERAKGNILERFSAQQFPDLHSELNLSSLELGDSALYFCASSVDLDTQYFGPGTRLTVL.

The chain couples TRBV5-4 to TRBJ2-7; no clear D gene. This CDR3 is built from 11 residues. The germline V gene has CDR1 SGHNT and CDR2 YYREEE (reference sequence). The V end lost 2 bases, the J end lost 6 bases, and 6 bases lay between the germline ends. DNA for the CDR3: TGTGCCAGCAGCTTCGGTACCGAGCAGTACTTC. Its protein product is CASSFGTEQYF.

The rearrangement links TRBV7-9 to TRBJ2-7, with TRBD1 matching 12 bases. The ends lost 4 bases at V and 7 bases at J; junction bases unmatched: 8. The CDR3 loop spans 15 amino acids. Germline V CDR1 and CDR2: SEHNR, FQNEAQ (reference sequence). CDR3 DNA: TGTGCCAGCAGCTCTTTCCGGGACAGGGGGCTAGAGCAGTACTTC. Translated, it gives CASSSFRDRGLEQYF.

The rearrangement links TRBV27 to TRBJ2-1; D remains unclear. Germline-derived CDR1 and CDR2 are MNHEY and SMNVEV (reference sequence). CDR3 size: 11 residues. V was shortened by 6 bases and J by 9 bases, with 9 bases between the two germline ends. CDR3: CASRSRGEQFF. The CDR3 DNA is TGTGCCAGCAGATCTAGAGGTGAGCAGTTCTTC.

The chain recombines TRBV2 with TRBJ2-1; 12 positions agree with TRBD1. The CDR3 has 15 residues. V lost 3 bases, J lost 9 bases, and 6 bases stayed unmatched. Germline V gene data show CDR1 as SNHLY and CDR2 as FYNNEI. The CDR3 DNA is TGTGCCAGCAGTGACCCGGGACAGGGGGCTAGTGAGCAGTTCTTC. This gives the protein CASSDPGQGASEQFF.

The V and J genes are TRBV2 and TRBJ1-2, with D uncertain. Germline V gene sequence: CDR1 SNHLY, CDR2 FYNNEI. The CDR3 runs 14 residues. Trimming left V 6 bases short and J 2 bases short, with 13 bases between. DNA for the CDR3: TGTGCCAGCAGCCCCGGGAGGGCGAACTATGGCTACACCTTC. It translates to CASSPGRANYGYTF.

The chain links TRBV7-9 to TRBJ2-1; 7 bases are shared with TRBD1. Germline V gene lookup returns CDR1 SEHNR and CDR2 FQNEAQ (reference sequence). This CDR3 region has 14 residues. Germline trimming cut 3 bases from V and 6 bases from J; bases unmatched to any gene: 5. The CDR3 DNA is TGTGCCAGCAGCTTCCGGACAGGACCCAATGAGCAGTTCTTC. It translates to CASSFRTGPNEQFF. The whole variable domain, filled in from reference TRBV7-9 and TRBJ2-1, reads DTGVSQNPRHKITKRGQNVTFRCDPISEHNRLYWYRQTLGQGPEFLTYFQNEAQLEKSRLLSDRFSAERPKGSFSTLEIQRTEQGDSAMYLCASSFRTGPNEQFFGPGTRLTVL.

V gene TRBV7-9 combines with J gene TRBJ2-7; D not certain. V was pared by 7 bases and J by 5 bases, with 18 bases between. Germline lookup yields CDR1 SEHNR and CDR2 FQNEAQ (reference sequence). This CDR3 region has 14 residues. CDR3: CASNKAGQADEQYF. The CDR3 coding sequence is TGTGCCAGCAATAAAGCTGGTCAGGCCGACGAGCAGTACTTC. The whole variable domain, filled in from reference TRBV7-9 and TRBJ2-7, reads DTGVSQNPRHKITKRGQNVTFRCDPISEHNRLYWYRQTLGQGPEFLTYFQNEAQLEKSRLLSDRFSAERPKGSFSTLEIQRTEQGDSAMYLCASNKAGQADEQYFGPGTRLTVT.